The 18 T cell receptor beta chains below come from one sample, sequenced in a study of blood T cell repertoires in COVID-19. The table came from immunoSEQ multiplex PCR; TCRdb's copy has only in-frame clones and leaves some out. Of roughly 26,000 clones listed, approximately 80% were seen once; the top ten hold 24%. The sample comprised peripheral blood. Receptor source: a human donor in a cohort sampled during active COVID-19.

The chain combines TRBV6-2 or TRBV6-3 with TRBJ1-2, with 7 bases identical to TRBD1. CDR1 and CDR2 (germline): MNHEY, SVGEGT. The CDR3 is 15 amino acids. Germline trimming cut 4 bases from V and 0 bases from J; bases unmatched to any gene: 5. The CDR3 bases are TGTGCCAGCAGTTGGACAGGTGGAGCTAACTATGGCTACACCTTC. Translated, it gives CASSWTGGANYGYTF.

The chain combines TRBV29-1 with TRBJ1-2; D might be TRBD1 (6 bases). The CDR3 has 16 residues. Germline V lookup: CDR1 SQVTM, CDR2 ANQGSEA. V was shortened by 2 bases and J by 2 bases, with 18 bases between the two germline ends. The DNA for the CDR3 is TGCAGCGTTGAAAGCGGGGGCGACATTCGAAACTATGGCTACACCTTC. Translated, it gives CSVESGGDIRNYGYTF.

This chain joins TRBV5-6 and TRBJ2-7, with 9 bases that match TRBD2. Per the germline V gene, CDR1 is SGHDT and CDR2 is YYEEEE. V gave up 0 bases and J gave up 3 bases; unmatched junction bases: 1. The CDR3 spans 14 residues. The CDR3 coding sequence is TGTGCCAGCAGCTTGGTAGCGGGGGTCTACGAGCAGTACTTC. Its protein is CASSLVAGVYEQYF. The full variable domain, rest sourced from reference TRBV5-6 and TRBJ2-7, is DAGVTQSPTHLIKTRGQQVTLRCSPKSGHDTVSWYQQALGQGPQFIFQYYEEEERQRGNFPDRFSGHQFPNYSSELNVNALLLGDSALYLCASSLVAGVYEQYFGPGTRLTVT.

The V gene is TRBV3-1 (or the pseudogene TRBV3-2), the J gene TRBJ1-1, with 8 bases that match TRBD1. V lost 1 base, J lost 6 bases, and 7 bases stayed unmatched. This CDR3 comprises 15 residues. Germline CDR1 reads LGHDT; CDR2 reads YNNKEL (reference sequence). The CDR3 loop is CASSQGPGGRAEAFF. Written as DNA, the CDR3 is TGTGCCAGCAGCCAAGGCCCAGGGGGCAGGGCTGAAGCTTTCTTT.

CDR3: CASSESPGLYEQYF. CDR3 sequence (DNA): TGCGCCAGCAGTGAGTCACCAGGGCTGTACGAGCAGTACTTC. This chain connects TRBV10-2 to TRBJ2-7; D is perhaps TRBD1 (5 bases). Germline loops: CDR1 WSHSY, CDR2 SAAADI. The CDR3 loop spans 14 amino acids. Trimming pared 0 bases from V and 4 bases from J, leaving 10 bases between.

The chain links TRBV10-2 to TRBJ2-7, with 8 bases lining up with TRBD2. The CDR3 consists of 14 residues. J gave up 3 bases and V 4 bases, and 5 bases lay outside the gene matches. Germline V gives CDR1 WSHSY, CDR2 SAAADI. Here the CDR3 reads CASSGPGLDYEQYF. In DNA form, the CDR3 reads TGCGCCAGCAGTGGCCCGGGACTAGACTACGAGCAGTACTTC.

Remarks on this clone: A junction boundary mismatches the germline segment, possibly from a read error. CDR3 coding DNA: TGTGCCACCAGAACTGGAGGGGGACTAACTAATGAAAGACTGTTTTTT. Encoded protein: CATRTGGGLTNERLFF. This rearrangement joins TRBV27 to TRBJ1-4, with a tentative D call TRBD1 (6 bases). The CDR3 contains 16 residues. Germline CDR1 reads MNHEY; CDR2 reads SMNVEV (reference sequence).

This clone turned up a few times. The V call is TRBV6-2 or TRBV6-3, the J call TRBJ2-5, with TRBD2 matching over 7 bases. The CDR3 length is 16 residues. Germline CDR1 reads MNHEY; CDR2 reads SVGEGT. J was trimmed by 4 bases and V by 6 bases; bases with no gene match: 14. CDR3 in amino acids: CASSPVLGGGGETQYF. In DNA, the CDR3 is TGTGCCAGCAGCCCCGTACTAGGCGGCGGGGGAGAGACCCAGTACTTC.

The chain has TRBV12-3 or TRBV12-4 and TRBJ2-2; tentatively, D is TRBD2 (6 bases). This CDR3 has 10 amino acids. With 10 bases removed from V and 6 bases from J, the gap between germline ends came to 6 bases. The DNA for the CDR3 is TGTGCCACGGGGGCCGGGGAGCTGTTTTTT. Its protein is CATGAGELFF.

The chain employs TRBV2 and TRBJ2-7, with a tentative D call TRBD2 (6 bases). This CDR3 comprises 13 residues. Per the germline V gene, CDR1 is SNHLY and CDR2 is FYNNEI. V was clipped by 1 base and J by 12 bases, with 16 bases between them. CDR3 sequence (DNA): TGTGCCAGCAGTGAAGAAGGAGGGAGTGGTCGGTACTTC. It is translated as CASSEEGGSGRYF.

The chain joins TRBV5-5 to TRBJ2-5; 10 nucleotides align to TRBD2. CDR3 length: 15 residues. Germline V gene sequence: CDR1 SGHKS, CDR2 YYEKEE (reference sequence). V was clipped by 4 bases and J by 4 bases; unmatched bases: 7. DNA of the CDR3: TGTGCCAGCAGCGTCAGGCTAGCGGGAGTAGAGACCCAGTACTTC. As protein: CASSVRLAGVETQYF. Together with reference TRBV5-5 and TRBJ2-5, the CDR3 gives the full variable domain: DAGVTQSPTHLIKTRGQQVTLRCSPISGHKSVSWYQQVLGQGPQFIFQYYEKEERGRGNFPDRFSARQFPNYSSELNVNALLLGDSALYLCASSVRLAGVETQYFGPGTRLLVL.

This clone was observed a few times. The rearrangement links TRBV2 to TRBJ1-1; 7 bases agree with TRBD1. Germline assignment: CDR1 SNHLY and CDR2 FYNNEI. The trim removed 6 bases at V and 4 bases at J, leaving 8 bases unmatched. This CDR3 is 14 amino acids long. In DNA form, the CDR3 reads TGTGCCAGCAGGACAGGGCCGAAGGGCACTGAAGCTTTCTTT. This gives the protein CASRTGPKGTEAFF.

The genes are TRBV6-5 and TRBJ2-1, with TRBD2 matching 9 bases. V shed 7 bases, J shed 0 bases, and the junction held 4 bases outside the gene matches. The CDR3 is made up of 15 amino acids. Germline-derived CDR1 and CDR2 are MNHEY and SVGAGI. CDR3 nucleotides: TGTGCCAGCACGGGCGGGGGGGTCTCCTACAATGAGCAGTTCTTC. Translation: CASTGGGVSYNEQFF.

The chain is built from TRBV4-2 and TRBJ1-2, with 7 positions matching TRBD1. This CDR3 spans 16 amino acids. The germline gives CDR1 LGHNA, CDR2 YNFKEQ. J gave up 6 bases and V 1 base, and 11 bases lay outside the gene matches. The CDR3 reads CASSQAGQVYGDGYTF. CDR3 coding DNA: TGTGCCAGCAGCCAAGCCGGACAGGTGTATGGAGATGGCTACACCTTC.

The chain carries TRBV7-2 and TRBJ1-2, with a weak D call TRBD1 (6 bases). The CDR3 length is 16 residues. Trimming removed 1 base from V and 1 base from J, with 13 bases in between. CDR1 SGHTA and CDR2 FQGNSA come from the germline V gene. The CDR3 DNA is TGTGCCAGCAGCTTAGTAGGGGGGGCCATTAACTATGGCTACACCTTC. It is translated as CASSLVGGAINYGYTF.

V gene TRBV5-6 combines with J gene TRBJ2-7; D may be TRBD2 (7 bases). V was clipped by 9 bases and J by 9 bases, with 19 bases between them. Germline V gives CDR1 SGHDT, CDR2 YYEEEE. The CDR3 is 12 amino acids. CDR3 region: CATRGGEGRQYF. In DNA form, the CDR3 reads TGTGCCACCCGAGGGGGGGAGGGGCGGCAGTACTTC. The complete variable domain, with remaining parts taken from reference TRBV5-6 and TRBJ2-7, reads DAGVTQSPTHLIKTRGQQVTLRCSPKSGHDTVSWYQQALGQGPQFIFQYYEEEERQRGNFPDRFSGHQFPNYSSELNVNALLLGDSALYLCATRGGEGRQYFGPGTRLTVT.

The V call is TRBV9, the J call TRBJ2-7; the D gene is possibly TRBD1 (5 bases). Per the germline V gene, CDR1 is SGDLS and CDR2 is YYNGEE. With 4 bases removed from V and 0 bases from J, the gap between germline ends came to 11 bases. The CDR3 covers 14 residues. CDR3 loop: CASSQTALSYEQYF. In DNA, the CDR3 is TGTGCCAGCAGCCAGACAGCGCTCTCCTACGAGCAGTACTTC. Supplemented by reference TRBV9 and TRBJ2-7, the full variable domain reads DSGVTQTPKHLITATGQRVTLRCSPRSGDLSVYWYQQSLDQGLQFLIQYYNGEERAKGNILERFSAQQFPDLHSELNLSSLELGDSALYFCASSQTALSYEQYFGPGTRLTVT.

This rearrangement joins TRBV19 to TRBJ1-2; possible D gene TRBD1, 5 bases. Trimming stripped 9 bases from V and 5 bases from J, with 13 bases between. Per germline, CDR1 LNHDA and CDR2 SQIVND (reference sequence). The CDR3 spans 12 residues. CDR3 sequence reads: CASSPGTYGYTF. CDR3 sequence (DNA): TGTGCCAGCAGCCCGGGGACTTATGGCTACACCTTC.